This T cell receptor (beta chain) was sequenced during a study of T cell responses to AZD1222 COVID-19 vaccine. The method was immunoSEQ multiplex PCR; TCRdb's version includes in-frame clones alone and lacks a portion of them. The sample lists 100,000 to 150,000 clones, around nine tenths seen once, with roughly 6% in the top ten. The V and J ends lost 2 bases and 9 bases respectively, with 11 bases between them. The germline V gene encodes CDR1 MNHEY and CDR2 SVGAGI. The CDR3 covers 13 residues. This sequence originates from an adult in good health. The source was peripheral blood, collected on day 0 of AZD1222 vaccination. V gene TRBV6-5 combines with J gene TRBJ2-1; tentatively, D is TRBD2 (7 bases). The CDR3 is CASSYGGAGEQFF. The CDR3 DNA follows: TGTGCCAGCAGTTACGGGGGGGCCGGTGAGCAGTTCTTC.